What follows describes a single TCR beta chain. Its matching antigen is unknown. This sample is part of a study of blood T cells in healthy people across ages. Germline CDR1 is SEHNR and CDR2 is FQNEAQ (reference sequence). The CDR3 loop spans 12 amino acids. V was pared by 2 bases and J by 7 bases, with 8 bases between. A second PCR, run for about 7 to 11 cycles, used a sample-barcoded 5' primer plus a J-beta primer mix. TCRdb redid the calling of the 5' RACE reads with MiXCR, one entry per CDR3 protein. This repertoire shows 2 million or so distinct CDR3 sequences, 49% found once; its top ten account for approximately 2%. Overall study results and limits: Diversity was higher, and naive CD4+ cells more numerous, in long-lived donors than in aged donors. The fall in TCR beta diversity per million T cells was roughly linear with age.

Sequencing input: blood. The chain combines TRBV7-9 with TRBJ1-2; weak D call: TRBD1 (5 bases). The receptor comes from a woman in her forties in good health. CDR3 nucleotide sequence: TGTGCCAGCAGCTTATCTCAGGGTGGCTACACCTTC. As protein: CASSLSQGGYTF.